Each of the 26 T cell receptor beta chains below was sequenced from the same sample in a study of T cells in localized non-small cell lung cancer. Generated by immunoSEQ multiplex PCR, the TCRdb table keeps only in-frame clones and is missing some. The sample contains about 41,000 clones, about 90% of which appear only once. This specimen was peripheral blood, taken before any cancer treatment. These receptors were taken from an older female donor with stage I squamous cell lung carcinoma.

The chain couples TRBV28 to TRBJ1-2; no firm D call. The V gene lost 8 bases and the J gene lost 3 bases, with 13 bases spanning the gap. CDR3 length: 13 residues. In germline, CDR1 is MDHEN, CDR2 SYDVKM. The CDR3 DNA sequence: TGTGCCAGCGGACCACGGGCAGACTATGGCTACACCTTC. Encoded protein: CASGPRADYGYTF.

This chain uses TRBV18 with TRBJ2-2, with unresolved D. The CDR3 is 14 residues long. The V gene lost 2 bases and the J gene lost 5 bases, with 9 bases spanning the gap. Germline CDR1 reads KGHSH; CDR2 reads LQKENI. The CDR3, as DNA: TGTGCCAGCTCACCAAAGAAGGAAACCGGGGAGCTGTTTTTT. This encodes CASSPKKETGELFF. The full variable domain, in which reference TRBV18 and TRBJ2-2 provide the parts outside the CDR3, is NAGVMQNPRHLVRRRGQEARLRCSPMKGHSHVYWYRQLPEEGLKFMVYLQKENIIDESGMPKERFSAEFPKEGPSILRIQQVVRGDSAAYFCASSPKKETGELFFGEGSRLTVL.

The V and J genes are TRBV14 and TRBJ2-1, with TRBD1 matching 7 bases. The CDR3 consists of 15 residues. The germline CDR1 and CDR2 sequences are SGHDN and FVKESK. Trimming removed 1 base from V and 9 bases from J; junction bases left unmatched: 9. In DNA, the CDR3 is TGTGCCAGCAGCCAAGTAGGGGGCGCGCCCATTGAGCAGTTCTTC. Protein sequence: CASSQVGGAPIEQFF.

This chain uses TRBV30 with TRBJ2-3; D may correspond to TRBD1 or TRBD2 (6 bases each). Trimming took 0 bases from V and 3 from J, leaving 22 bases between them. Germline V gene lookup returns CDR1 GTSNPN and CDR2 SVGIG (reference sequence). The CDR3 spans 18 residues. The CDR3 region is CAWSVWRAKGGATDTQYF. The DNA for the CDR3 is TGTGCCTGGAGTGTATGGAGGGCCAAAGGGGGAGCAACAGATACGCAGTATTTT.

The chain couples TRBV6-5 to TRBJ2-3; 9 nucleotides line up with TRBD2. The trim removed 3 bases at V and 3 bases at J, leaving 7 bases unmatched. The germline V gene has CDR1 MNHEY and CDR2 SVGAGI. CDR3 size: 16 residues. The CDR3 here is CASSYGGRAGTDTQYF. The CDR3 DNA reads TGTGCCAGCAGTTATGGCGGGAGGGCCGGTACAGATACGCAGTATTTT.

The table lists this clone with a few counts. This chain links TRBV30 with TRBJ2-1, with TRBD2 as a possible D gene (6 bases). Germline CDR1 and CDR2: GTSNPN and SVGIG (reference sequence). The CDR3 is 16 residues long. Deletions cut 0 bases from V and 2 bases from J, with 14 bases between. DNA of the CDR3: TGTGCCTGGAGTGTACTGGGGGGTTCCCCCTACAATGAGCAGTTCTTC. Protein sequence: CAWSVLGGSPYNEQFF.

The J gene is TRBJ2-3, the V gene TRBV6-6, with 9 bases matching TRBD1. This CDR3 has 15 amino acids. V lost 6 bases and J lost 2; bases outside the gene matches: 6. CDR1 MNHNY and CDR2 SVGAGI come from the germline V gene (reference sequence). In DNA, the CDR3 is TGTGCCAGCAGGGACCGGGACAGGGTCACAGATACGCAGTATTTT. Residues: CASRDRDRVTDTQYF.

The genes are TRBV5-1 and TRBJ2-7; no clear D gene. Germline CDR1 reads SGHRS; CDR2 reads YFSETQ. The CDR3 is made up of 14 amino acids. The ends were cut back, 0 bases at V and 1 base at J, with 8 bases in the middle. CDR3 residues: CASSLGSKSYEQYF. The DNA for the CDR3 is TGCGCCAGCAGCTTGGGCTCCAAGTCCTACGAGCAGTACTTC.

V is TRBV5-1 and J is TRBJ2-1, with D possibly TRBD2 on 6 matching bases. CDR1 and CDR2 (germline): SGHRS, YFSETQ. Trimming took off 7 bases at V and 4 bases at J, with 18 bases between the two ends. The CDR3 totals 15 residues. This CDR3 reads CASSTGLQRYNEQFF. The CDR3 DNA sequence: TGCGCCAGCTCCACGGGACTTCAACGGTACAATGAGCAGTTCTTC.

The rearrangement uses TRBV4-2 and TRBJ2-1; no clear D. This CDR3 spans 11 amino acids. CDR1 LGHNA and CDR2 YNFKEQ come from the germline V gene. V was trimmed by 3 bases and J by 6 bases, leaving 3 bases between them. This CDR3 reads CASSQLNEQFF. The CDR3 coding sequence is TGTGCCAGCAGCCAGCTCAATGAGCAGTTCTTC.

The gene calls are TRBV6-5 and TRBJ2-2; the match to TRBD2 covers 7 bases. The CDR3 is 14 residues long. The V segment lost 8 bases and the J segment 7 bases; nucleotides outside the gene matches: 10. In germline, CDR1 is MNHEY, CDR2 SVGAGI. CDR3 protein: CASSDLAGSGELFF. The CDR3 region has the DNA TGTGCCAGCTCGGATTTAGCGGGTAGCGGGGAGCTGTTTTTT.

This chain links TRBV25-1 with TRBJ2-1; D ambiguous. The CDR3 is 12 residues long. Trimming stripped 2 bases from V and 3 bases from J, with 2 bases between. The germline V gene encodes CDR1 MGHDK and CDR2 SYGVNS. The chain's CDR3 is CASSEVYNEQFF. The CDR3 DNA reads TGTGCCAGCAGTGAAGTCTACAATGAGCAGTTCTTC.

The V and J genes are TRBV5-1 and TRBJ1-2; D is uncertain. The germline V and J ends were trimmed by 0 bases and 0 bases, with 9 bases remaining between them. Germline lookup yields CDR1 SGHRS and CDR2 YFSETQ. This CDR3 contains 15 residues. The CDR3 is CASSLAIGANYGYTF. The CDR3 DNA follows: TGCGCCAGCAGCTTGGCGATAGGAGCTAACTATGGCTACACCTTC.

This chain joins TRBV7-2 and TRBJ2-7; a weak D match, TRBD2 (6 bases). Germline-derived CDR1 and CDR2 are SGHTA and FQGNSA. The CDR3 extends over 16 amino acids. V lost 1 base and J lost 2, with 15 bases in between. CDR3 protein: CASSLGYREMTYEQYF. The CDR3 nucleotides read TGTGCCAGCAGCTTAGGATACCGGGAGATGACCTACGAGCAGTACTTC.

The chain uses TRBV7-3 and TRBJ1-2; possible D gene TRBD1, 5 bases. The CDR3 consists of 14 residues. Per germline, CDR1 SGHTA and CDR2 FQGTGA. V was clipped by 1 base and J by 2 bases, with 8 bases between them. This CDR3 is CASSLIGGNYGYTF. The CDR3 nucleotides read TGTGCCAGCAGCTTAATTGGGGGGAACTATGGCTACACCTTC. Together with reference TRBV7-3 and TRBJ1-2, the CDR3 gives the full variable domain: GAGVSQTPSNKVTEKGKYVELRCDPISGHTALYWYRQSLGQGPEFLIYFQGTGAADDSGLPNDRFFAVRPEGSVSTLKIQRTERGDSAVYLCASSLIGGNYGYTFGSGTRLTVV.

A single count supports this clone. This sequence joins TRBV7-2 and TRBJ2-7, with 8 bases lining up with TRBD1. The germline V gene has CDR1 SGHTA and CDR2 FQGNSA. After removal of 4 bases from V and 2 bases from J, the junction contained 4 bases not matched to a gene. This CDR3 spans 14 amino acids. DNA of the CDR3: TGTGCCAGCAGCTCCGACAGGGGTCCCTACGAGCAGTACTTC. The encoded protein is CASSSDRGPYEQYF.

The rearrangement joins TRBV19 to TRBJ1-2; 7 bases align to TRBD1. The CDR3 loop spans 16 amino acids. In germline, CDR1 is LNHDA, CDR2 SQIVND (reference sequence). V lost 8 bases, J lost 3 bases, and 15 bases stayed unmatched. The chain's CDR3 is CASLPGQNLRDYGYTF. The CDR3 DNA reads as TGTGCCAGTCTCCCGGGACAGAACCTAAGAGACTATGGCTACACCTTC. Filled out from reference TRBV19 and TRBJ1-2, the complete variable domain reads DGGITQSPKYLFRKEGQNVTLSCEQNLNHDAMYWYRQDPGQGLRLIYYSQIVNDFQKGDIAEGYSVSREKKESFPLTVTSAQKNPTAFYLCASLPGQNLRDYGYTFGSGTRLTVV.

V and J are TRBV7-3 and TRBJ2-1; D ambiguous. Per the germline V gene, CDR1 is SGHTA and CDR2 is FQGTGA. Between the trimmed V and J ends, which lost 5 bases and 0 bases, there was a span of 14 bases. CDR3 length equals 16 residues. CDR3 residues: CASSPARANSYNEQFF. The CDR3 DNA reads TGTGCCAGCAGCCCCGCGCGAGCGAACTCCTACAATGAGCAGTTCTTC.

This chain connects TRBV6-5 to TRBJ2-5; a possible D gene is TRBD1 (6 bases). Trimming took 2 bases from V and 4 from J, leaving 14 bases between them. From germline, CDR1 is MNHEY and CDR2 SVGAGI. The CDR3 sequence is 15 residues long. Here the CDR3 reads CASSYGFGQSETQYF. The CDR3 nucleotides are TGTGCCAGCAGTTACGGGTTTGGACAGTCAGAGACCCAGTACTTC.

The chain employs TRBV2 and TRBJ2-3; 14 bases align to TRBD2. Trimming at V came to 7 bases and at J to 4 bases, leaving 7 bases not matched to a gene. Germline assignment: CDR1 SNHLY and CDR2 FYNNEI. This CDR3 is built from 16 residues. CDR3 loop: CASIGEGLAGADTQYF. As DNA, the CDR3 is TGTGCCAGCATCGGGGAGGGACTAGCGGGAGCAGATACGCAGTATTTT.

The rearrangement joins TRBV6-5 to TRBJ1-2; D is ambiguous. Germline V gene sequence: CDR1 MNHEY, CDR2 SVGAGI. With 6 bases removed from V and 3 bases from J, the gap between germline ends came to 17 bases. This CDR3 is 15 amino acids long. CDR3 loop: CASSPSLKRDYGYTF. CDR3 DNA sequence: TGTGCCAGCAGCCCCTCCCTTAAAAGGGACTATGGCTACACCTTC.

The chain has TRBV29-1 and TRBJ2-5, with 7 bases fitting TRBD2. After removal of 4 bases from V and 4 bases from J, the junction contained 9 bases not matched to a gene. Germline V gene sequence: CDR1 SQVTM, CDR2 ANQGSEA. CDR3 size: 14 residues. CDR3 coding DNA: TGCAGCGTTGTGGTAGCGGGTGGTGCAGAGACCCAGTACTTC. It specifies CSVVVAGGAETQYF.

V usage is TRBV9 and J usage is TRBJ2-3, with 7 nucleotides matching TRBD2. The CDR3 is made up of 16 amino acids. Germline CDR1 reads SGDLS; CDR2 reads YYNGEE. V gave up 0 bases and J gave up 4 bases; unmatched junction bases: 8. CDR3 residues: CASSVDGAGAPDTQYF. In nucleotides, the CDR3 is TGTGCCAGCAGCGTAGATGGGGCGGGAGCGCCAGATACGCAGTATTTT.

The CDR3 DNA reads TGTGCCAGCAGTTATTCTCAGGGGGTTGGAAACACCATATATTTT. Encoded protein: CASSYSQGVGNTIYF. The chain recombines TRBV27 with TRBJ1-3; TRBD1 aligns across 7 bases. This CDR3 is 15 amino acids long. The V gene's germline CDR1 is MNHEY and CDR2 SMNVEV (reference sequence). V shed 4 bases and J 3 bases; nucleotides not matched to a gene: 6.

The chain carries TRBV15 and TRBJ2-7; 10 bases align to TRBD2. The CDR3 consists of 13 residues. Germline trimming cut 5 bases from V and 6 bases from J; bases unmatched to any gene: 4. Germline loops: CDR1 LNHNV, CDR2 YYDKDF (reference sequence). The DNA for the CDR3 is TGTGCCACCAGCGGGGGACTAGCGATCGAGCAGTACTTC. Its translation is CATSGGLAIEQYF.

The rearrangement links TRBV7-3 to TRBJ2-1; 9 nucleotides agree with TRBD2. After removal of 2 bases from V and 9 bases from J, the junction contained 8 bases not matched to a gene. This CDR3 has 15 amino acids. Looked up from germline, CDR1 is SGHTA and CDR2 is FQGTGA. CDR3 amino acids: CASSLFAGGPSEQFF. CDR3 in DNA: TGTGCCAGCAGCTTATTCGCGGGAGGGCCCTCTGAGCAGTTCTTC.